The 21 T cell receptor beta chains reported below all come from one sample, sequenced in a study of blood T cells in healthy people across ages (dated by TCRdb to about 2015). To prepare the library, 5' RACE was applied. TCRdb records Illumina HiSeq 2500 as the sequencer. A second PCR of about 6 to 11 cycles was performed with a sample-barcoded 5' primer and a J-beta primer mix. TCRdb handled the public reads itself, with Q25 trimming in fastp and clone calling in MiXCR, and kept productive beta chains. Entries that share a CDR3 protein sequence are merged under the most common genes and DNA. Across this sample there are more than 500,000 distinct CDR3 sequences, with about 26% seen only once. Approximately 3.7% of the sample is held by the ten biggest clonotypes. These sequences were also reported in another study, on T cells of mothers and their children.

Sequencing was performed on blood. Receptors were obtained from a boy between 2 and 10 years old in good health.

This clonotype was counted a few times. The V gene is TRBV7-9, the J gene TRBJ2-3, with a tentative D call TRBD2 (6 bases). Germline loops: CDR1 SEHNR, CDR2 FQNEAQ (reference sequence). Between the trimmed V and J ends, which lost 1 base and 4 bases, there was a span of 12 bases. This CDR3 has 15 residues. CDR3 bases: TGTGCCAGCAGCTTAGTTTTGGAGGGACCAGATACGCAGTATTTT. This gives the protein CASSLVLEGPDTQYF.

This chain links TRBV12-3 or TRBV12-4 with TRBJ2-7, with 9 bases identical to TRBD1. The CDR3 length is 16 residues. The junction had 8 bases not matched to a gene; V was cut back by 4 bases and J by 1 base. This chain's CDR3 is CASSSLEDRGSYEQYF. The CDR3 nucleotides are TGTGCCAGCAGTTCCCTGGAGGACAGGGGTTCCTACGAGCAGTACTTC.

J is TRBJ1-4 and V is TRBV19; no clear D. The CDR3 consists of 14 residues. The germline V and J ends were trimmed by 7 bases and 0 bases, with 9 bases remaining between them. Per germline, CDR1 LNHDA and CDR2 SQIVND (reference sequence). The CDR3 spells CASTEIATNEKLFF. CDR3 bases: TGTGCCAGTACCGAAATTGCAACTAATGAAAAACTGTTTTTT.

This clonotype was observed a few times. The V gene is TRBV5-6, the J gene TRBJ2-1; 12 bases line up with TRBD2. Germline CDR1 is SGHDT and CDR2 is YYEEEE. The V gene end was trimmed by 3 bases and the J gene end by 4 bases; junction bases not matched to a gene: 2. The CDR3 sequence is 15 residues long. CDR3 sequence reads: CASSWTSGAYNEQFF. The CDR3 nucleotides read TGTGCCAGCAGCTGGACTAGCGGGGCGTACAATGAGCAGTTCTTC.

The CDR3 nucleotides are TGCAGCGAACGTGGGCCCTCCTACAATGAGCAGTTCTTC. This codes for CSERGPSYNEQFF. The chain is built from TRBV29-1 and TRBJ2-1; D gene uncertain. The V gene's germline CDR1 is SQVTM and CDR2 ANQGSEA. There are 13 residues in the CDR3. The V gene lost 7 bases and the J gene lost 0 bases, with 10 bases spanning the gap.

The chain joins TRBV18 to TRBJ1-2; possibly TRBD1 for D (6 bases). The CDR3 length is 14 residues. The germline CDR1 and CDR2 sequences are KGHSH and LQKENI. V shed 3 bases and J shed 6 bases, with 14 bases lying between them. DNA of the CDR3: TGTGCCAGCTCACCTAACCGACAGGCGGATGGCTACACCTTC. Protein: CASSPNRQADGYTF.

The chain employs TRBV29-1 and TRBJ2-7; 12 bases fit TRBD2. Losses at the gene ends were 6 bases for V and 4 bases for J; bases not matched to a gene: 7. Germline CDR1 SQVTM, CDR2 ANQGSEA. The CDR3 sequence is 14 residues long. The CDR3 DNA follows: TGCAGCGTGCGGACTAGCGGGAATAGTTACGAGCAGTACTTC. Translation gives CSVRTSGNSYEQYF.

This clonotype occurred many times. As DNA, the CDR3 is TGTGCCAGCACAGAAGGGAACTATGGCTACACCTTC. Protein product: CASTEGNYGYTF. The chain combines TRBV2 with TRBJ1-2; D ambiguous. In germline, CDR1 is SNHLY, CDR2 FYNNEI. The V end lost 7 bases, the J end lost 2 bases, and 8 bases lay between the germline ends. CDR3 length: 12 amino acids.

This chain joins TRBV29-1 and TRBJ2-7; tentatively, D is TRBD2 (5 bases). V lost 0 bases, J lost 10 bases, and 13 bases lay in between. The CDR3 is 12 amino acids. CDR1 is SQVTM, CDR2 ANQGSEA, per germline. CDR3 coding DNA: TGCAGCGTTGAAGATCCCGGGGAATCACAGTACTTC. This encodes CSVEDPGESQYF.

This clonotype came up once. The chain uses TRBV12-3 or TRBV12-4 and TRBJ2-7; a weak D match, TRBD1 (6 bases). The CDR3 covers 16 residues. The germline V and J ends were trimmed by 3 bases and 9 bases, with 24 bases remaining between them. The CDR3, as DNA: TGTGCCAGCAGTTTGGCCGGCGGGCAGGGGTCCTTGGCGCAGTACTTC. Protein sequence: CASSLAGGQGSLAQYF.

This chain joins TRBV4-2 and TRBJ2-3; D is ambiguous. Trimming stripped 0 bases from V and 2 bases from J, with 9 bases between. Per germline, CDR1 LGHNA and CDR2 YNFKEQ. The CDR3 has 15 amino acids. The CDR3 region is CASSQEALITDTQYF. DNA of the CDR3: TGTGCCAGCAGCCAAGAAGCACTCATCACAGATACGCAGTATTTT.

The chain joins TRBV28 to TRBJ2-7; the D gene is possibly TRBD2 (5 bases). Germline CDR1 and CDR2: MDHEN and SYDVKM. The CDR3 covers 13 residues. The V end was cut by 5 bases, the J end by 5 bases, with 13 bases between. CDR3 in amino acids: CASSRPGSHEQYF. Written as DNA, the CDR3 is TGTGCCAGCAGTCGACCGGGGTCTCACGAGCAGTACTTC.

This clonotype was counted only a few times. The J gene is TRBJ2-6, the V gene TRBV5-5; TRBD1 might be the D (6 bases). V was shortened by 4 bases and J by 0 bases, with 8 bases between the two germline ends. Germline V lookup: CDR1 SGHKS, CDR2 YYEKEE (reference sequence). The CDR3 is 15 residues long. Here the CDR3 reads CASSMDSSGANVLTF. The CDR3 bases are TGTGCCAGCAGCATGGACAGCTCTGGGGCCAACGTCCTGACTTTC.

V usage is TRBV7-2 and J usage is TRBJ1-4; D uncertain. The CDR3 is made up of 14 amino acids. Germline-derived CDR1 and CDR2 are SGHTA and FQGNSA. V lost 5 bases and J 6 bases, leaving 13 bases between the germline ends. The CDR3: CASSIPGLHEKLFF. CDR3 in DNA: TGTGCCAGCAGCATTCCCGGGCTCCATGAAAAACTGTTTTTT. The whole variable domain, filled in from reference TRBV7-2 and TRBJ1-4, reads GAGVSQSPSNKVTEKGKDVELRCDPISGHTALYWYRQSLGQGLEFLIYFQGNSAPDKSGLPSDRFSAERTGGSVSTLTIQRTQQEDSAVYLCASSIPGLHEKLFFGSGTQLSVL.

The chain combines TRBV2 with TRBJ1-1; no clear D. The CDR3 contains 14 residues. Trimming removed 3 bases from V and 7 bases from J, with 15 bases in between. The V gene's germline CDR1 is SNHLY and CDR2 FYNNEI. CDR3 amino acids: CASSDSVGRDEAFF. Here the CDR3 DNA reads TGTGCCAGCAGTGACTCCGTAGGTCGGGATGAAGCTTTCTTT. The complete variable domain, with remaining parts taken from reference TRBV2 and TRBJ1-1, reads EPEVTQTPSHQVTQMGQEVILRCVPISNHLYFYWYRQILGQKVEFLVSFYNNEISEKSEIFDDQFSVERPDGSNFTLKIRSTKLEDSAMYFCASSDSVGRDEAFFGQGTRLTVV.

This clonotype has a handful of counts. The V call is TRBV30, the J call TRBJ2-1; 8 nucleotides match TRBD2. CDR3 length: 14 amino acids. Germline V gene sequence: CDR1 GTSNPN, CDR2 SVGIG (reference sequence). Losses at the gene ends were 0 bases for V and 4 bases for J; bases not matched to a gene: 2. The CDR3 sequence: CAWSVASGYNEQFF. The DNA of the CDR3 is TGTGCCTGGAGTGTAGCTAGCGGGTACAATGAGCAGTTCTTC.

This clonotype was detected a few times. The rearrangement joins TRBV15 to TRBJ1-1, with 7 positions matching TRBD1. The CDR3 spans 15 residues. V trimming: 1 base; J trimming: 4 bases; junction bases outside the gene matches: 6. Per germline, CDR1 LNHNV and CDR2 YYDKDF (reference sequence). The CDR3 spells CATSRGAGGSTEAFF. CDR3 DNA sequence: TGTGCCACCAGCAGAGGCGCAGGGGGGAGCACTGAAGCTTTCTTT.

The chain employs TRBV27 and TRBJ2-5; 10 nucleotides agree with TRBD2. The J call may be wrong; the DNA end is better matched by TRBJ2-7. The CDR3 contains 14 residues. Germline lookup yields CDR1 MNHEY and CDR2 SMNVEV (reference sequence). The chain's CDR3 is CASSPSGRYYEQYF. CDR3 coding DNA: TGTGCCAGCAGTCCTAGCGGGAGATACTACGAGCAGTACTTC.

This clonotype was counted a few times. The chain recombines TRBV9 with TRBJ2-2; D is tentatively TRBD1 or TRBD2 (5 bases each). V shed 0 bases and J shed 0 bases, with 9 bases lying between them. The CDR3 spans 16 residues. Germline V gene data show CDR1 as SGDLS and CDR2 as YYNGEE. CDR3 amino acids: CASSVAGTPNTGELFF. In nucleotides, the CDR3 is TGTGCCAGCAGCGTAGCCGGGACCCCGAACACCGGGGAGCTGTTTTTT. Complete variable domain (other parts from reference TRBV9 and TRBJ2-2): DSGVTQTPKHLITATGQRVTLRCSPRSGDLSVYWYQQSLDQGLQFLIQYYNGEERAKGNILERFSAQQFPDLHSELNLSSLELGDSALYFCASSVAGTPNTGELFFGEGSRLTVL.

CDR3 DNA sequence: TGCGCCAGCAGCCTTGGGGCAGGGGGCGGAAGAAACACCATATATTTT. Its protein product is CASSLGAGGGRNTIYF. This chain uses TRBV5-1 with TRBJ1-3; 8 positions agree with TRBD1. This CDR3 is built from 16 residues. Trimming at V came to 4 bases and at J to 5 bases, leaving 11 bases not matched to a gene. Germline lookup yields CDR1 SGHRS and CDR2 YFSETQ.

The chain combines TRBV10-3 with TRBJ2-5, with D maybe TRBD2 (5 bases). Trimming shortened V by 3 bases and J by 4 bases, and 6 bases separated the two germline ends. Per the germline V gene, CDR1 is ENHRY and CDR2 is SYGVKD. The length of the CDR3 is 12 residues. CDR3 loop: CAISDRGETQYF. In nucleotides, the CDR3 is TGTGCCATCAGTGACCGGGGAGAGACCCAGTACTTC.